The subject of this entry is one T cell receptor (beta chain). This record comes from a study of shared clonotypes between healthy human individuals. Some clones are missing from TCRdb's copy, which holds only in-frame ones; the method was immunoSEQ multiplex PCR. Of over 2 million clones detected, 92% appear once; the ten largest clones hold approximately 0.4%. V was clipped by 7 bases and J by 2 bases; unmatched bases: 2. The CDR3 loop spans 13 amino acids. Germline assignment: CDR1 SNHLY and CDR2 FYNNEI. The rearrangement joins TRBV2 to TRBJ1-2, with 9 bases fitting TRBD1. Sequencing input: naive CD4+ T cells from PBMCs. Subset described: CD45RA+ positively selected. This clonotype originated in a man aged 18 to 29 in good health. Some clones in this sample may be carry-over from other donors' samples. DNA of the CDR3: TGTGCCAGCACGACAGGGGGAAACTATGGCTACACCTTC. This sequence encodes CASTTGGNYGYTF. The full variable domain, rest sourced from reference TRBV2 and TRBJ1-2, is EPEVTQTPSHQVTQMGQEVILRCVPISNHLYFYWYRQILGQKVEFLVSFYNNEISEKSEIFDDQFSVERPDGSNFTLKIRSTKLEDSAMYFCASTTGGNYGYTFGSGTRLTVV.